These 5 T cell receptor beta chains were sequenced from one sample in a study of T-cell memory formation after mild COVID-19. One entry per CDR3 protein, called by TCRdb with MiXCR from the 5' RACE reads. The sample lists 290,000 or so distinct CDR3 sequences, approximately 19% seen once, with around 21% in the top ten. The sequenced sample was PBMCs or a T cell subset sorted from them (not recorded which). These receptors were taken from a man younger than 30 who had mild COVID-19 (a few samples of this study predate the infection). Cell type and time point are not known.

The chain has TRBV27 and TRBJ2-1; 10 bases align to TRBD2. J was trimmed by 3 bases and V by 8 bases; bases with no gene match: 16. The CDR3 extends over 18 amino acids. Germline V CDR1 and CDR2: MNHEY, SMNVEV (reference sequence). Here the CDR3 reads CASRPGTSASRLYNEQFF. The CDR3 DNA reads TGTGCCAGCCGTCCCGGGACTAGCGCGTCCCGGCTCTACAATGAGCAGTTCTTC.

The chain is built from TRBV10-3 and TRBJ2-2; 9 nucleotides agree with TRBD1. Germline values: CDR1 ENHRY, CDR2 SYGVKD. CDR3 length: 13 residues. The CDR3 coding sequence is TGTCTGGCCGGACAGGGGACCACCGGGGAGCTGTTTTTT. Translation: CLAGQGTTGELFF.

V is TRBV12-3 or TRBV12-4 and J is TRBJ2-5; D is tentatively TRBD1 or TRBD2 (5 bases each). The CDR3 sequence is 14 residues long. The V gene lost 6 bases and the J gene lost 1 base, with 12 bases spanning the gap. This CDR3 is CASSRDGSQETQYF. CDR3 coding DNA: TGTGCCAGCAGCCGGGACGGCTCCCAAGAGACCCAGTACTTC.

This chain connects TRBV24-1 to TRBJ2-1, with 11 bases identical to TRBD1. CDR1 and CDR2 from the germline V gene are KGHDR and SFDVKD. V lost 9 bases to trimming and J lost 7 bases; unmatched junction nucleotides: 10. This CDR3 is 15 amino acids long. This chain's CDR3 is CATGRLGTGGNEQFF. The DNA for the CDR3 is TGTGCCACCGGGAGGCTCGGGACAGGGGGTAATGAGCAGTTCTTC.

The chain couples TRBV29-1 to TRBJ2-3; D is undetermined. Germline CDR1 and CDR2: SQVTM and ANQGSEA. The CDR3 length is 13 residues. Trimming took off 5 bases at V and 4 bases at J, with 13 bases between the two ends. The DNA for the CDR3 is TGCAGCGTTAACCCCGGACCTTCAGATACGCAGTATTTT. Its protein is CSVNPGPSDTQYF.